This passage covers 15 T cell receptor beta chains from one sample sequenced in a study of blood T cell repertoires in COVID-19. Measured with immunoSEQ multiplex PCR; TCRdb has only the in-frame clones, and not every one. The sample contains nearly 200,000 clones, around four fifths of which appear only once. Material: peripheral blood. These receptors came from a woman in her 70s with active or convalescent COVID-19.

The gene calls are TRBV6-6 and TRBJ2-7; maybe TRBD2 (5 bases). V was trimmed by 8 bases and J by 9 bases, leaving 23 bases between them. The germline gives CDR1 MNHNY, CDR2 SVGAGI (reference sequence). The CDR3 is 14 amino acids. The CDR3 DNA sequence: TGTGCCAGCCGCCCAGCGGTCCAATCAGCAGGGCAGTACTTC. Translation gives CASRPAVQSAGQYF.

The chain's CDR3 is CASSPPFAGNNEQFF. The CDR3, as DNA: TGTGCCAGCTCACCACCATTTGCCGGGAACAATGAGCAGTTCTTC. J is TRBJ2-1 and V is TRBV18; D may be TRBD2 (5 bases). The CDR3 contains 15 residues. V lost 0 bases to trimming and J lost 5 bases, with 11 bases between them. In germline, CDR1 is KGHSH, CDR2 LQKENI.

This chain uses TRBV4-2 with TRBJ2-7; 15 bases map to TRBD2. This CDR3 has 16 amino acids. J lost 7 bases, V lost 4 bases, and 8 bases had no gene match. The germline V gene encodes CDR1 LGHNA and CDR2 YNFKEQ. The CDR3 DNA reads as TGTGCCAGCAGCCCAGGCGGACTAGCGGGAGGGCGGGAGCAGTACTTC. Translating gives CASSPGGLAGGREQYF.

CDR3 sequence: CSVLPTGGEGGYTF. The CDR3 nucleotides read TGCAGCGTTCTTCCGACAGGGGGCGAAGGTGGCTACACCTTC. The chain recombines TRBV29-1 with TRBJ1-2; TRBD1 agrees at 10 bases. CDR3 length: 14 residues. V trimming: 5 bases; J trimming: 7 bases; junction bases outside the gene matches: 10. Per germline, CDR1 SQVTM and CDR2 ANQGSEA.

This clone has just one count. The V and J genes are TRBV7-2 and TRBJ1-1; TRBD1 agrees at 9 bases. Trimming removed 6 bases from V and 5 bases from J; junction bases left unmatched: 7. The CDR3 totals 14 residues. Germline assignment: CDR1 SGHTA and CDR2 FQGNSA. The CDR3: CASSVTGGATEAFF. The CDR3 bases are TGTGCCAGCAGTGTTACAGGGGGCGCGACTGAAGCTTTCTTT.

This rearrangement joins TRBV4-2 to TRBJ1-3; tentatively, D is TRBD1 (6 bases). V lost 0 bases, J lost 3 bases, and 15 bases lay in between. Germline V lookup: CDR1 LGHNA, CDR2 YNFKEQ. There are 17 residues in the CDR3. The DNA for the CDR3 is TGTGCCAGCAGCCAAGAAACAAAGACAGGCTTTGGAAACACCATATATTTT. This gives the protein CASSQETKTGFGNTIYF.

This chain links TRBV20-1 with TRBJ2-2; D is uncertain. The germline gives CDR1 DFQATT, CDR2 SNEGSKA (reference sequence). CDR3 size: 11 residues. V lost 1 base to trimming and J lost 6 bases, with 3 bases between them. Here the CDR3 DNA reads TGCAGTGCTAGAGGGCCCGGGGAGCTGTTTTTT. It specifies CSARGPGELFF.

The rearrangement uses TRBV18 and TRBJ2-1; TRBD2 matches 10 bases. Trimming removed 4 bases from V and 6 bases from J; junction bases left unmatched: 12. Germline V gives CDR1 KGHSH, CDR2 LQKENI. The CDR3 consists of 17 residues. CDR3 in amino acids: CASSRTSTSGNTNEQFF. For the CDR3, the DNA is TGTGCCAGCTCACGAACCTCAACTAGCGGGAATACCAATGAGCAGTTCTTC. The entire variable domain, with the rest obtained from reference TRBV18 and TRBJ2-1, is as follows: NAGVMQNPRHLVRRRGQEARLRCSPMKGHSHVYWYRQLPEEGLKFMVYLQKENIIDESGMPKERFSAEFPKEGPSILRIQQVVRGDSAAYFCASSRTSTSGNTNEQFFGPGTRLTVL.

This clone was detected a few times. The junction shows a germline mismatch at one end, possibly a read error. The chain couples TRBV5-1 to TRBJ2-3, with D tentatively TRBD2 (6 bases). CDR1 and CDR2 from the germline V gene are SGHRS and YFSETQ. The length of the CDR3 is 15 residues. CDR3 DNA sequence: TGCGCCAGCAGTTTGGGAGGTGCCGGCACAGATACGCAGTATTTT. The encoded protein is CASSLGGAGTDTQYF.

V gene TRBV28 combines with J gene TRBJ1-2; D not resolved. The CDR3 runs to 14 residues. V lost 6 bases and J 8 bases, leaving 19 bases between the germline ends. CDR1 MDHEN and CDR2 SYDVKM come from the germline V gene. The CDR3, as DNA: TGTGCCAGCAGCACCAGGACTACGGCGTCGGGCTACACCTTC. Amino acids: CASSTRTTASGYTF.

The rearrangement uses TRBV6-5 and TRBJ2-7; weak D call: TRBD1 (6 bases). Trimming stripped 0 bases from V and 10 bases from J, with 10 bases between. Looked up from germline, CDR1 is MNHEY and CDR2 is SVGAGI. This CDR3 is built from 12 residues. The CDR3 nucleotides are TGTGCCAGCAGTTACTCCCGGGACAACCAGTACTTC. Amino acids: CASSYSRDNQYF.

The chain recombines TRBV5-4 with TRBJ2-1; 8 bases align to TRBD2. V was clipped by 0 bases and J by 6 bases; unmatched bases: 2. The CDR3 sequence is 14 residues long. Germline assignment: CDR1 SGHNT and CDR2 YYREEE (reference sequence). The CDR3 here is CASSLEGTSNEQFF. DNA of the CDR3: TGTGCCAGCAGCTTGGAGGGGACTAGCAATGAGCAGTTCTTC.

V usage is TRBV3-1 (or the pseudogene TRBV3-2) and J usage is TRBJ1-2, with D hard to call. Deletions cut 1 base from V and 6 bases from J, with 3 bases between. CDR1 is LGHDT, CDR2 YNNKEL, per germline (reference sequence). CDR3 size: 11 residues. The CDR3 DNA reads TGTGCCAGCAGCCAAGGGCATGGCTACACCTTC. Its protein product is CASSQGHGYTF.

The chain combines TRBV4-1 with TRBJ2-7; TRBD2 aligns across 9 bases. After removal of 0 bases from V and 0 bases from J, the junction contained 6 bases not matched to a gene. Germline CDR1 MGHRA, CDR2 YSYEKL. The CDR3 is made up of 17 amino acids. The CDR3 region has the DNA TGCGCCAGCAGCCAAGATCTGGCTAGCGGGAACTCCTACGAGCAGTACTTC. It yields the protein CASSQDLASGNSYEQYF.

The genes are TRBV6-6 and TRBJ2-3; TRBD1 is a possible D gene (6 bases). Trimming cost V 2 bases and J 4 bases, with 16 bases left between them. Per the germline V gene, CDR1 is MNHNY and CDR2 is SVGAGI (reference sequence). The CDR3 covers 16 residues. This CDR3 is CASSYPKGRGADTQYF. The DNA of the CDR3 is TGTGCCAGCAGTTACCCCAAGGGCAGGGGAGCAGATACGCAGTATTTT.